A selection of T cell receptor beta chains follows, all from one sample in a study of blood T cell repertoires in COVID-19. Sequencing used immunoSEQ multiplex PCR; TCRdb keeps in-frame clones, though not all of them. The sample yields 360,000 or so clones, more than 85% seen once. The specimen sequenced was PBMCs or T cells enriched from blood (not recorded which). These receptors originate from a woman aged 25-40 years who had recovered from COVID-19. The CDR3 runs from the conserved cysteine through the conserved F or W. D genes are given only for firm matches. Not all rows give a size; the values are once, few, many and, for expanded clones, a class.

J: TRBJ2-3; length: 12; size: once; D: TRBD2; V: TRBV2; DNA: TGTGCCAGCAAACGCGGGAGGGATACGCAGTATTTT; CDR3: CASKRGRDTQYF
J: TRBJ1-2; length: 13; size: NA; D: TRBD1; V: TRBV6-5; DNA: TGTGCCACCAAAACAGGGGATCTGAATGGCTACACCTTC; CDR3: CATKTGDLNGYTF
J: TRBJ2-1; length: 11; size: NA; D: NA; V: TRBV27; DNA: TGTGCCAGCAGCTTAAGGGGTGAGCAGTTCTTC; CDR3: CASSLRGEQFF
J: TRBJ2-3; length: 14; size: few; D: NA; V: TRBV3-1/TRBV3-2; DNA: TGTGCCAGCAGCCAAGATAAAAGCTGGGATACGCAGTATTTT; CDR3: CASSQDKSWDTQYF
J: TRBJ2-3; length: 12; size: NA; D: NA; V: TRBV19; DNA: TGTGCCAGTAGCCCAAGCACAGATACGCAGTATTTT; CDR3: CASSPSTDTQYF
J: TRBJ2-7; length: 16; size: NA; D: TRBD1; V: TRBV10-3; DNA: TGTGCCATCAGTGAGACTATGGACAGGAGCTCCTACGAGCAGTACTTC; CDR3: CAISETMDRSSYEQYF
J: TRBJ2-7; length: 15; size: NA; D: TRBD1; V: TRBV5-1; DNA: TGCGCCAGCAGCCCTCCGGGGACAGGGCCAGGCGAGCAGTACTTC; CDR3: CASSPPGTGPGEQYF
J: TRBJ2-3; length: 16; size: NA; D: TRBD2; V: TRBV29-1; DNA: TGCAGCGTCGAGCGGACTAGCGGGAGTCCCACAGATACGCAGTATTTT; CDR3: CSVERTSGSPTDTQYF
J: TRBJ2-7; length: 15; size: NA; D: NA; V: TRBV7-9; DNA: TGTGCCAGCAGCCCCGGGACATCGAACTCCTACGAGCAGTACTTC; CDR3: CASSPGTSNSYEQYF
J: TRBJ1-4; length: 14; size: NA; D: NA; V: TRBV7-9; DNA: TGTGCCAGCAGCGAGATTGCAACTAATGAAAAACTGTTTTTT; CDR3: CASSEIATNEKLFF
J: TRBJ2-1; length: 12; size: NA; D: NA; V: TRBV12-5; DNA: TGTGCTAGTGGATCGGGACTCAATGAGCAGTTCTTC; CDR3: CASGSGLNEQFF
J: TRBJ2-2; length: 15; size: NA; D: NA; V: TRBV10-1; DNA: TGCGCCAGCAGTGATCAGGGTGCTGCCACCGGGGAGCTGTTTTTT; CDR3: CASSDQGAATGELFF
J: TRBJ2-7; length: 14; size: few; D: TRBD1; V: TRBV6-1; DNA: TGTGCCAGCAGTGATTGGGACAGGCCTTACGAGCAGTACTTC; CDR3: CASSDWDRPYEQYF
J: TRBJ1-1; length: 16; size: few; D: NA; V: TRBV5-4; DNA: TGTGCCAGCAGCTTGGCGGTGGGAGAACCGAACACTGAAGCTTTCTTT; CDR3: CASSLAVGEPNTEAFF
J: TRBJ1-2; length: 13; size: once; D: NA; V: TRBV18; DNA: TGTGCCAGCTCACTAGACAGGATCTATGGCTACACCTTC; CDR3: CASSLDRIYGYTF
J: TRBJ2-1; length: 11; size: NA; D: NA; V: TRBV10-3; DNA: TGTGCCATCAGTGTAAGCGATGAGCAGTTCTTC; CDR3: CAISVSDEQFF
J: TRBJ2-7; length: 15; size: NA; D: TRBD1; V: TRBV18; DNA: TGTGCCAGCTCACCTCGACAGGGGGGAATCCACGAGCAGTACTTC; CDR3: CASSPRQGGIHEQYF
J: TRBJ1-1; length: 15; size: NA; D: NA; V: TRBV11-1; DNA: TGTGCCAGCAGCTTAGTAGGGCAGGGAAACACTGAAGCTTTCTTT; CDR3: CASSLVGQGNTEAFF
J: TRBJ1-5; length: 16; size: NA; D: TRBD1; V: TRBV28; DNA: TGTGCCAGCAGTCCCCCCGGACAGGGGATTAGTCAGCCCCAGCATTTT; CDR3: CASSPPGQGISQPQHF
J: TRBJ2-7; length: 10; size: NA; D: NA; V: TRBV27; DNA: TGTGCCAGCAGTTTATCATGGAGGTACTTC; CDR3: CASSLSWRYF
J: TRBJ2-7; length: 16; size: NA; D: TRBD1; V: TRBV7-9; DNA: TGTGCCAGCAGGCCTCCTTTAGGACAGGGTCCTTACGAGCAGTACTTC; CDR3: CASRPPLGQGPYEQYF
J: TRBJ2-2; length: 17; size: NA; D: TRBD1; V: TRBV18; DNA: TGTGCCAGCTCACTACCGGGACAGGGGGCGAACACCGGGGAGCTGTTTTTT; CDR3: CASSLPGQGANTGELFF
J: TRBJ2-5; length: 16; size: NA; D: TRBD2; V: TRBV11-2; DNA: TGTGCCAGCAGCTTAGATGAAGCGGGGGGTCAAGAGACCCAGTACTTC; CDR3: CASSLDEAGGQETQYF
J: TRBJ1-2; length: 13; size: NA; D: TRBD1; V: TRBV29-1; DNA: TGCAGCGTTGAAGGAGGGGACAGGGAAGACTACACCTTC; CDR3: CSVEGGDREDYTF
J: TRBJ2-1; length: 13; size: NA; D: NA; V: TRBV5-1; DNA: TGCGCCAGCAGCTTGGGTACCTACAATGAGCAGTTCTTC; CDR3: CASSLGTYNEQFF
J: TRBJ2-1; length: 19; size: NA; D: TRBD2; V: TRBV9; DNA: TGTGCCAGCAGCGTAGGTGACCGGACGTCTAGCGGGAGTCTGAATGAGCAGTTCTTC; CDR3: CASSVGDRTSSGSLNEQFF
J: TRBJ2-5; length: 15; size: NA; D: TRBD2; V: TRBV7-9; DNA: TGTGCCAGCAGCCCCGGACTAGCGGGGACAGAGACCCAGTACTTC; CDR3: CASSPGLAGTETQYF
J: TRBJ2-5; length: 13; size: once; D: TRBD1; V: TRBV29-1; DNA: TGCAGCGTTACGACAGGGGGCGGCGGGACCCAGTACTTC; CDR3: CSVTTGGGGTQYF
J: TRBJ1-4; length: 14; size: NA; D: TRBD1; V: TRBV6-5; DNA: TGTGCCACCTATAGACAGGGGGCGGGTGAAAAACTGTTTTTT; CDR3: CATYRQGAGEKLFF
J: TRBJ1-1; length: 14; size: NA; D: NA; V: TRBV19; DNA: TGTGCCAGTAGTCAAGGGGCTATGAACACTGAAGCTTTCTTT; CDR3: CASSQGAMNTEAFF
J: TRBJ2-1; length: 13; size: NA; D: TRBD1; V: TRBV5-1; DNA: TGCGCCAGCAGGTTTGGACAGGGCAATGAGCAGTTCTTC; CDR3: CASRFGQGNEQFF
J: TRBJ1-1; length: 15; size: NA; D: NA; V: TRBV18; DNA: TGTGCCAGCTCTCAGACCCAGGCGATGAACACTGAAGCTTTCTTT; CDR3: CASSQTQAMNTEAFF
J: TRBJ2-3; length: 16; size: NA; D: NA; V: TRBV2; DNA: TGTGCCAGCAGTGCGTGGGCCAGGGGCCTAACAGATACGCAGTATTTT; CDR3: CASSAWARGLTDTQYF
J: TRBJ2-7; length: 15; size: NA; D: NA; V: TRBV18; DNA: TGTGCCAGCTCAAACCGACAGACGGCCCGCTACGAGCAGTACTTC; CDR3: CASSNRQTARYEQYF
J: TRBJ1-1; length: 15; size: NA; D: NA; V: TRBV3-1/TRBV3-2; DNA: TGTGCCAGCAGCCAAGTGGCCCTTTCAGGTACTGAAGCTTTCTTT; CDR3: CASSQVALSGTEAFF
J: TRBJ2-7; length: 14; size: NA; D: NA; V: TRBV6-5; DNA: TGTGCCAGCAGTTACTCGCCAGGGGCCTACGAGCAGTACTTC; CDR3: CASSYSPGAYEQYF
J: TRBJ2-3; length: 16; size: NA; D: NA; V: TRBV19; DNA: TGTGCCAGTAGGGGACTCACAGTTGCTAGCACAGATACGCAGTATTTT; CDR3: CASRGLTVASTDTQYF
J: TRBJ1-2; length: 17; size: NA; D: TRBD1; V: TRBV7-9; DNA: TGTGCCAGCAGCCTTATATGGAGCCAGGGGGCAAGTAGTGGCTACACCTTC; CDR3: CASSLIWSQGASSGYTF
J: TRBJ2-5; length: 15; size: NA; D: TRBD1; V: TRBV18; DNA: TGTGCCAGCTCACCACGCGGACAGGGGACAGAGACCCAGTACTTC; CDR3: CASSPRGQGTETQYF
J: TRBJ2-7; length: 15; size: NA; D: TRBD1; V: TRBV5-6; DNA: TGTGCCAGCAGCCTCGGGACAGGGGTCTCCTACGAGCAGTACTTC; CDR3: CASSLGTGVSYEQYF
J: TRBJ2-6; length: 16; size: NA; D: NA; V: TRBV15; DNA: TGTGCCACCAGCCGAGGAAGCGGTGCTGGGGCCAACGTCCTGACTTTC; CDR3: CATSRGSGAGANVLTF
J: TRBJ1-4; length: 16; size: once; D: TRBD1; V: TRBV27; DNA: TGTGCCAGCGGCGTTACTACAGGGGTTACTAATGAAAAACTGTTTTTT; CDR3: CASGVTTGVTNEKLFF
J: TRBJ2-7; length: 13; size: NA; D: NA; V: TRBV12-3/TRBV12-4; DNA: TGTGCCAGCACCCTGGGGGCAGGCTACGAGCAGTACTTC; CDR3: CASTLGAGYEQYF
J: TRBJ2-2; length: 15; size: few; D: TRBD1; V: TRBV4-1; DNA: TGCGCCAGCAGCCAGGGACAGGCGAACACCGGGGAGCTGTTTTTT; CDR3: CASSQGQANTGELFF
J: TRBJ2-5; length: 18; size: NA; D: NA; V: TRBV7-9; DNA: TGTGCCAGCAGCTGCCGACGCCCCCAGTTAGCGGTTGGGGAGACCCAGTACTTC; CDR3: CASSCRRPQLAVGETQYF
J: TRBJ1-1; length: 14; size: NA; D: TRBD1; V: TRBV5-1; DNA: TGCGCCAGCAGCCCTGGGACAGAGGCCACTGAAGCTTTCTTT; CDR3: CASSPGTEATEAFF
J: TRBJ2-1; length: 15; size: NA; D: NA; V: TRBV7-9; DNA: TGTGCCAGCAGCTTAGGTCTAGGGGGAGACCATGAGCAGTTCTTC; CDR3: CASSLGLGGDHEQFF
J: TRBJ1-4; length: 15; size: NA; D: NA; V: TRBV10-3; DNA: TGTGCCATCAGTGAAGATTGGGGCGGTAATGAAAAACTGTTTTTT; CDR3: CAISEDWGGNEKLFF
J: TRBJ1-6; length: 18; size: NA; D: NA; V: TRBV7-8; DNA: TGTGCCAGCAGCTTAGGACAGTTTTTTGGCTCCTATAATTCACCCCTCCACTTT; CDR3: CASSLGQFFGSYNSPLHF
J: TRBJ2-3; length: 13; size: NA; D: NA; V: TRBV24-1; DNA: TGTGCCACCAGTGATTCCTATTTGGATACGCAGTATTTT; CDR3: CATSDSYLDTQYF
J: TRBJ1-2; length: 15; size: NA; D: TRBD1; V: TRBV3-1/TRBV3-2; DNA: TGTGCCAGCAGCCCTGGACAGGGAATGTACTATGGCTACACCTTC; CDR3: CASSPGQGMYYGYTF
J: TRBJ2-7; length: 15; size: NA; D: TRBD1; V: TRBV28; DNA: TGTGCCAGCAGCAGCGGGACAGGGATCCCCTACGAGCAGTACTTC; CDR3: CASSSGTGIPYEQYF